What follows are 27 T cell receptor beta chains derived from one specimen sequenced in a study of blood T cell repertoires in COVID-19 (dated by TCRdb to 2019 to 2021). The method behind the library was the immunoSEQ multiplex PCR assay. TCRdb took this table from immuneACCESS and kept in-frame rearrangements with V and J called. Such tables lack part of the clones; where checked against another copy, unresolved V genes explain under half of the gap, and the rest is unexplained. This sample has about 43,000 clones in its table, and 87% of those were observed once. The ten largest clones capture 9.6% of the sample. Sequencing used peripheral blood. The receptor source for this set is an elderly woman with active COVID-19.

This chain uses TRBV27 with TRBJ2-1, with D possibly being TRBD1 (5 bases). The CDR3 contains 15 residues. Per germline, CDR1 MNHEY and CDR2 SMNVEV (reference sequence). V was shortened by 2 bases and J by 5 bases, with 13 bases between the two germline ends. CDR3 nucleotides: TGTGCCAGCAGTTTACGCGATACAGGAAACAATGAGCAGTTCTTC. Amino acid sequence: CASSLRDTGNNEQFF.

Only one count was recorded for this clone. The chain carries TRBV4-1 and TRBJ1-2; TRBD1 matches at 9 bases. CDR3 length: 16 amino acids. V dropped 2 bases and J dropped 1; count of bases not matched to a gene: 5. Germline CDR1 MGHRA, CDR2 YSYEKL. Written as DNA, the CDR3 is TGCGCCAGCAGCCAACTTAGACAGGGGGTTAACTATGGCTACACCTTC. This encodes CASSQLRQGVNYGYTF.

V is TRBV6-2 or TRBV6-3 and J is TRBJ1-1, with TRBD1 identical over 9 bases. V shed 5 bases and J 3 bases; nucleotides not matched to a gene: 7. The length of the CDR3 is 15 residues. Germline V gene sequence: CDR1 MNHEY, CDR2 SVGEGT. CDR3 amino acids: CASSKLGQGHTEAFF. The CDR3 DNA reads as TGTGCCAGCAGTAAACTGGGACAGGGACACACTGAAGCTTTCTTT.

The rearrangement uses TRBV7-8 and TRBJ2-5; 9 nucleotides match TRBD1. J gave up 2 bases and V 1 base, and 2 bases lay outside the gene matches. The CDR3 is 15 residues long. Per germline, CDR1 SGHVS and CDR2 FQNEAQ. CDR3 protein: CASSLGQGEQETQYF. CDR3 nucleotides: TGTGCCAGCAGCTTAGGACAGGGGGAACAAGAGACCCAGTACTTC. The whole variable domain, filled in from reference TRBV7-8 and TRBJ2-5, reads GAGVSQSPRYKVAKRGQDVALRCDPISGHVSLFWYQQALGQGPEFLTYFQNEAQLDKSGLPSDRFFAERPEGSVSTLKIQRTQQEDSAVYLCASSLGQGEQETQYFGPGTRLLVL.

The genes are TRBV2 and TRBJ1-6, with a weak D call TRBD1 (6 bases). Trimming took 6 bases from V and 5 from J, leaving 20 bases between them. The CDR3 runs to 17 residues. Germline CDR1 SNHLY, CDR2 FYNNEI. For the CDR3, the DNA is TGTGCCAGCAGCCCTATCGGGACACCTAATAATAATTCACCCCTCCACTTT. Protein product: CASSPIGTPNNNSPLHF. Filled out from reference TRBV2 and TRBJ1-6, the complete variable domain reads EPEVTQTPSHQVTQMGQEVILRCVPISNHLYFYWYRQILGQKVEFLVSFYNNEISEKSEIFDDQFSVERPDGSNFTLKIRSTKLEDSAMYFCASSPIGTPNNNSPLHFGNGTRLTVT.

This chain joins TRBV6-1 and TRBJ1-2; D is uncertain. Germline lookup yields CDR1 MNHNS and CDR2 SASEGT. The CDR3 length is 16 residues. V gave up 1 base and J gave up 0 bases, with 12 bases separating them. In DNA, the CDR3 is TGTGCCAGCAGTGAAGGCACGGAGTTAGCTAACTATGGCTACACCTTC. Translating it yields CASSEGTELANYGYTF.

The genes are TRBV5-8 and TRBJ1-1, with D unclear. The CDR3 length is 11 residues. Trimming left V 4 bases short and J 7 bases short, with 8 bases between. Germline lookup yields CDR1 SGHTS and CDR2 YDEGEE. The CDR3 coding sequence is TGTGCCAGCAGCGCATTCGGTGAAGCTTTCTTT. It specifies CASSAFGEAFF. Full variable domain (missing parts from reference TRBV5-8 and TRBJ1-1): EAGVTQSPTHLIKTRGQQATLRCSPISGHTSVYWYQQALGLGLQFLLWYDEGEERNRGNFPPRFSGRQFPNYSSELNVNALELEDSALYLCASSAFGEAFFGQGTRLTVV.

The CDR3 loop reads CASSPSGRKDTQYF. In DNA, the CDR3 is TGTGCCAGCAGTCCTAGCGGGAGGAAGGATACGCAGTATTTT. The chain employs TRBV11-3 and TRBJ2-3, with 11 positions matching TRBD2. The CDR3 contains 14 residues. V was clipped by 6 bases and J by 6 bases; unmatched bases: 5. Germline V lookup: CDR1 SGHNT, CDR2 YENEEA.

V is TRBV10-3 and J is TRBJ2-3, with D possibly matching TRBD2 (6 bases). The V end was cut by 10 bases, the J end by 1 base, with 18 bases between. The CDR3 loop spans 15 amino acids. Per the germline V gene, CDR1 is ENHRY and CDR2 is SYGVKD. The CDR3 sequence: CATARPAGRTDTQYF. The CDR3 nucleotides are TGTGCCACAGCCCGCCCAGCGGGTCGCACAGATACGCAGTATTTT.

The chain has TRBV7-2 and TRBJ1-4; TRBD1 matches at 10 bases. J was trimmed by 5 bases and V by 5 bases; bases with no gene match: 2. Germline CDR1 SGHTA, CDR2 FQGNSA. The CDR3 length is 14 residues. In DNA, the CDR3 is TGTGCCAGCAGCCCGGACAGGGGGAATGAAAAACTGTTTTTT. Encoded protein: CASSPDRGNEKLFF.

The chain combines TRBV5-1 with TRBJ1-4; TRBD1 aligns across 8 bases. Per germline, CDR1 SGHRS and CDR2 YFSETQ. With 4 bases clipped from V and 8 bases from J, the junction kept 7 bases outside the gene matches. CDR3 size: 14 residues. The CDR3 loop is CASSKGQGSEKLFF. CDR3 nucleotides: TGCGCCAGCAGCAAAGGACAGGGTAGCGAAAAACTGTTTTTT.

The chain links TRBV6-5 to TRBJ1-6, with D possibly matching TRBD1 (6 bases). V was shortened by 7 bases and J by 6 bases, with 13 bases between the two germline ends. CDR1 is MNHEY and CDR2 is SVGAGI in the germline V gene. This CDR3 contains 14 residues. CDR3 sequence reads: CASKGGGSNSPLHF. Here the CDR3 DNA reads TGTGCCAGCAAGGGGGGGGGTAGTAATTCACCCCTCCACTTT.

This sequence joins TRBV7-2 and TRBJ2-7, with D possibly TRBD2 on 7 matching bases. The germline gives CDR1 SGHTA, CDR2 FQGNSA. Between the trimmed V and J ends, which lost 3 bases and 0 bases, there was a span of 15 bases. The CDR3 contains 16 residues. The CDR3 DNA reads as TGTGCCAGCAGCTTTCGAGGGGGGGGAGACTCCTACGAGCAGTACTTC. Translating it yields CASSFRGGGDSYEQYF. Looking up the rest from reference TRBV7-2 and TRBJ2-7 gives the full variable domain: GAGVSQSPSNKVTEKGKDVELRCDPISGHTALYWYRQSLGQGLEFLIYFQGNSAPDKSGLPSDRFSAERTGGSVSTLTIQRTQQEDSAVYLCASSFRGGGDSYEQYFGPGTRLTVT.

The chain employs TRBV10-3 and TRBJ2-3; TRBD2 agrees at 8 bases. The CDR3 consists of 15 residues. Germline loops: CDR1 ENHRY, CDR2 SYGVKD. V dropped 6 bases and J dropped 4; count of bases not matched to a gene: 9. The CDR3 nucleotides are TGTGCCATCAGAGAAACTAGCGGTAGTGCAGATACGCAGTATTTT. It codes for CAIRETSGSADTQYF.

The chain uses TRBV24-1 and TRBJ2-2; tentatively, D is TRBD1 (5 bases). Germline V gives CDR1 KGHDR, CDR2 SFDVKD. The CDR3 contains 16 residues. V lost 5 bases to trimming and J lost 9 bases, with 21 bases between them. The CDR3 loop is CATSAETGQGTRELFF. The CDR3 DNA follows: TGTGCCACCAGTGCTGAAACGGGTCAGGGTACCAGGGAGCTGTTTTTT.

This clone was observed a handful of times. The chain is built from TRBV28 and TRBJ1-5; TRBD1 agrees at 10 bases. The CDR3 covers 14 residues. The germline V gene has CDR1 MDHEN and CDR2 SYDVKM. With 6 bases clipped from V and 8 bases from J, the junction kept 7 bases outside the gene matches. CDR3 nucleotide sequence: TGTGCCAGCAGAGGGGACAGGGGAGATAAGCCCCAGCATTTT. Its translation: CASRGDRGDKPQHF.

This clone was observed a few times. The CDR3 sequence is CASSLAGQNTEAFF. Here the CDR3 DNA reads TGTGCCAGCAGCTTAGCGGGACAGAACACTGAAGCTTTCTTT. The rearrangement joins TRBV7-9 to TRBJ1-1, with D possibly being TRBD1 (6 bases). Germline assignment: CDR1 SEHNR and CDR2 FQNEAQ (reference sequence). Trimming left V 0 bases short and J 1 base short, with 6 bases between. The CDR3 has 14 amino acids.

V gene TRBV18 combines with J gene TRBJ2-7; 7 bases map to TRBD1. This CDR3 region has 13 residues. The germline gives CDR1 KGHSH, CDR2 LQKENI. The V gene end was trimmed by 3 bases and the J gene end by 5 bases; junction bases not matched to a gene: 4. The CDR3 coding sequence is TGTGCCAGCTCACCGGACAGGATGAACGAGCAGTACTTC. It translates to CASSPDRMNEQYF.

The chain carries TRBV5-1 and TRBJ2-5; tentatively, D is TRBD2 (7 bases). The V end lost 1 base, the J end lost 4 bases, and 17 bases lay between the germline ends. Germline V CDR1 and CDR2: SGHRS, YFSETQ. This CDR3 has 16 residues. The CDR3 protein is CASSLTGVGGGETQYF. In nucleotides, the CDR3 is TGCGCCAGCAGCTTGACTGGCGTAGGGGGGGGAGAGACCCAGTACTTC.

The V and J genes are TRBV6-1 and TRBJ2-3; 9 bases map to TRBD2. Germline lookup yields CDR1 MNHNS and CDR2 SASEGT. CDR3 length equals 15 residues. V lost 2 bases and J lost 4; bases outside the gene matches: 4. The CDR3 loop is CASSEMAGGPDTQYF. The CDR3 DNA sequence: TGTGCCAGCAGTGAAATGGCGGGGGGGCCAGATACGCAGTATTTT.

In this sample, this clone turned up a few times. The chain uses TRBV27 and TRBJ1-2, with D uncertain. V was pared by 0 bases and J by 3 bases, with 8 bases between. Germline-derived CDR1 and CDR2 are MNHEY and SMNVEV (reference sequence). The CDR3 has 14 residues. The CDR3 is CASSLSGSHYGYTF. The CDR3 DNA reads as TGTGCCAGCAGTTTATCTGGGAGCCACTATGGCTACACCTTC.

The chain couples TRBV7-9 to TRBJ2-7; tentative D call: TRBD2 (6 bases). Per germline, CDR1 SEHNR and CDR2 FQNEAQ (reference sequence). Deletions cut 1 base from V and 5 bases from J, with 15 bases between. The CDR3 length is 15 residues. The CDR3 region has the DNA TGTGCCAGCAGCTTAGACGTGGGTGGGGGGAACGAGCAGTACTTC. The encoded protein is CASSLDVGGGNEQYF.

J is TRBJ1-1 and V is TRBV28; D remains ambiguous. Germline V lookup: CDR1 MDHEN, CDR2 SYDVKM. The CDR3 is 15 residues long. Trimming took off 7 bases at V and 4 bases at J, with 19 bases between the two ends. CDR3: CASTRGRRRGTEAFF. The DNA for the CDR3 is TGTGCCAGCACCCGTGGGAGGCGGCGGGGCACTGAAGCTTTCTTT.

This sequence joins TRBV7-2 and TRBJ2-7, with 9 bases that match TRBD2. Germline V CDR1 and CDR2: SGHTA, FQGNSA. V gave up 1 base and J gave up 4 bases; unmatched junction bases: 2. CDR3 length: 14 amino acids. The CDR3 sequence is CASSLGRGGYEQYF. The CDR3 DNA reads as TGTGCCAGCAGCTTAGGGCGGGGGGGGTACGAGCAGTACTTC. Complete variable domain (other parts from reference TRBV7-2 and TRBJ2-7): GAGVSQSPSNKVTEKGKDVELRCDPISGHTALYWYRQSLGQGLEFLIYFQGNSAPDKSGLPSDRFSAERTGGSVSTLTIQRTQQEDSAVYLCASSLGRGGYEQYFGPGTRLTVT.

The rearrangement links TRBV7-2 to TRBJ2-7; TRBD2 agrees at 9 bases. V was pared by 1 base and J by 6 bases, with 7 bases of the junction left unmatched. CDR1 is SGHTA, CDR2 FQGNSA, per germline. This CDR3 contains 15 residues. CDR3 bases: TGTGCCAGCAGCTTAGAAACGGCGGGGGGGCGCGAGCAGTACTTC. It translates to CASSLETAGGREQYF. Drawing the rest from reference TRBV7-2 and TRBJ2-7, the complete variable domain is GAGVSQSPSNKVTEKGKDVELRCDPISGHTALYWYRQSLGQGLEFLIYFQGNSAPDKSGLPSDRFSAERTGGSVSTLTIQRTQQEDSAVYLCASSLETAGGREQYFGPGTRLTVT.

The genes are TRBV19 and TRBJ1-2, with unresolved D. The CDR3 is 14 amino acids. Germline loops: CDR1 LNHDA, CDR2 SQIVND (reference sequence). The V end was cut by 3 bases, the J end by 2 bases, with 10 bases between. CDR3 amino acids: CASSIGRINYGYTF. The CDR3 DNA reads as TGTGCCAGTAGTATTGGGAGGATCAACTATGGCTACACCTTC.

The gene calls are TRBV3-1 (or the pseudogene TRBV3-2) and TRBJ2-3, with 10 bases identical to TRBD2. Losses at the gene ends were 4 bases for V and 4 bases for J; bases not matched to a gene: 8. This CDR3 is built from 16 residues. Germline CDR1 and CDR2: LGHDT and YNNKEL (reference sequence). Written as DNA, the CDR3 is TGTGCCAGCAGCCCCAGCGGGGGGGGCTACCCAGATACGCAGTATTTT. It codes for CASSPSGGGYPDTQYF.